A single sample is the source of the 21 T cell receptor beta chains below, sequenced in a study of response to subunit inactivated influenza vaccine. TCRdb ran MiXCR on the RT-PCR reads and lists one entry per CDR3 protein. The sample lists about 520,000 distinct CDR3 sequences, 6.5% to 8% seen once, with around 14% in the top ten. The specimen was PBMCs from blood, collected 23 months after vaccination. These receptors were collected from a man aged 50-75 years who received an inactivated influenza vaccine.

This clonotype has at least ten counts. The V call is TRBV11-1, the J call TRBJ2-5; D may be TRBD1 (5 bases). The CDR3 has 13 residues. Trimming left V 3 bases short and J 5 bases short, with 10 bases between. Germline loops: CDR1 SGHAT, CDR2 FQDESV (reference sequence). CDR3 in DNA: TGTGCCAGCAGCTTCGGACCAGGGGAGACCCAGTACTTC. Translating it yields CASSFGPGETQYF. The whole variable domain, filled in from reference TRBV11-1 and TRBJ2-5, reads EAEVAQSPRYKITEKSQAVAFWCDPISGHATLYWYRQILGQGPELLVQFQDESVVDDSQLPKDRFSAERLKGVDSTLKIQPAELGDSAMYLCASSFGPGETQYFGPGTRLLVL.

This clonotype was counted only a few times. The V gene is TRBV9, the J gene TRBJ2-1, with D perhaps matching TRBD1 (5 bases). CDR3 length equals 15 residues. Trimming shortened V by 0 bases and J by 2 bases, and 9 bases separated the two germline ends. Germline V gives CDR1 SGDLS, CDR2 YYNGEE. The CDR3 nucleotides are TGTGCCAGCAGCGTAGATGAAGGGGCCTACAATGAGCAGTTCTTC. This translates into CASSVDEGAYNEQFF.

As DNA, the CDR3 is TGTGCCTGCACCGCAATTCCGACAGTGGTTTTAGGTTCACCCCTCCACTTT. Translating gives CACTAIPTVVLGSPLHF. The chain recombines TRBV6-1 with TRBJ1-6; the D gene is possibly TRBD1 (5 bases). Germline CDR1 is MNHNS and CDR2 is SASEGT. V dropped 11 bases and J dropped 9 bases, with 29 bases sitting between them. This CDR3 region has 17 residues.

This chain uses TRBV3-1 with TRBJ1-1; no reliable D call. The CDR3 runs to 18 residues. The germline V gene encodes CDR1 LGHDT and CDR2 YNNKEL (reference sequence). V lost 1 base to trimming and J lost 1 base, with 19 bases between them. The CDR3 DNA sequence: TGTGCCAGCAGCCAAGTGTACAGCACCCTCCTAAAGAACACTGAAGCTTTCTTT. This sequence encodes CASSQVYSTLLKNTEAFF. The whole variable domain, filled in from reference TRBV3-1 and TRBJ1-1, reads DTAVSQTPKYLVTQMGNDKSIKCEQNLGHDTMYWYKQDSKKFLKIMFSYNNKELIINETVPNRFSPKSPDKAHLNLHINSLELGDSAVYFCASSQVYSTLLKNTEAFFGQGTRLTVV.

The chain joins TRBV20-1 to TRBJ2-3, with 8 positions matching TRBD2. CDR3 length: 14 residues. Germline V gives CDR1 DFQATT, CDR2 SNEGSKA (reference sequence). J was trimmed by 5 bases and V by 3 bases; bases with no gene match: 7. In DNA, the CDR3 is TGCAGTGCTAGCCTTCGAGCGGGAGAAGATACGCAGTATTTT. Protein sequence: CSASLRAGEDTQYF.

The table lists this clonotype with many counts. V usage is TRBV30 and J usage is TRBJ1-2; D is perhaps TRBD1 (5 bases). CDR1 is GTSNPN, CDR2 SVGIG, per germline (reference sequence). The CDR3 is 14 amino acids. V was clipped by 5 bases and J by 4 bases, with 17 bases between them. CDR3 in amino acids: CAWARDRYSYGYTF. DNA of the CDR3: TGTGCCTGGGCACGAGACAGATACTCCTATGGCTACACCTTC.

This clonotype appeared many times. The V gene is TRBV4-1, the J gene TRBJ2-7; D remains ambiguous. CDR3 length: 17 amino acids. Germline V gene lookup returns CDR1 MGHRA and CDR2 YSYEKL. Trimming shortened V by 2 bases and J by 0 bases, and 17 bases separated the two germline ends. The DNA of the CDR3 is TGCGCCAGCAGCCAAAAAGAAGGGCAGGCATACTCCTACGAGCAGTACTTC. Its protein product is CASSQKEGQAYSYEQYF.

This clonotype has at least ten counts. The genes are TRBV12-3 or TRBV12-4 and TRBJ1-5; D is uncertain. The CDR3 covers 13 residues. V was cut by 0 bases and J by 4 bases, with 4 bases left in between. The CDR3 DNA reads as TGTGCCAGCAGTTTAGCGGAGAATCAGCCCCAGCATTTT. This translates into CASSLAENQPQHF.

This clonotype was observed at least ten times. This chain connects TRBV9 to TRBJ1-2; D is possibly TRBD1 (6 bases). V lost 0 bases to trimming and J lost 3 bases, with 15 bases between them. Per germline, CDR1 SGDLS and CDR2 YYNGEE. The CDR3 totals 16 residues. The DNA for the CDR3 is TGTGCCAGCAGCGTAGCGAAGGGGGTTTACGACTATGGCTACACCTTC. It codes for CASSVAKGVYDYGYTF.

This clonotype was detected ten times or more. This chain joins TRBV7-9 and TRBJ2-1; 14 bases map to TRBD2. The CDR3 runs 19 residues. CDR1 is SEHNR and CDR2 is FQNEAQ in the germline V gene (reference sequence). V lost 4 bases, J lost 4 bases, and 12 bases stayed unmatched. CDR3 sequence: CASSWSGTSGRARYNEQFF. CDR3 nucleotide sequence: TGTGCCAGCAGCTGGTCCGGGACTAGCGGGAGAGCGCGTTACAATGAGCAGTTCTTC.

There are a few counts of this clonotype. This rearrangement joins TRBV3-1 to TRBJ1-1; 9 nucleotides match TRBD1. Germline CDR1 reads LGHDT; CDR2 reads YNNKEL (reference sequence). The length of the CDR3 is 15 residues. V was pared by 6 bases and J by 5 bases, with 10 bases of the junction left unmatched. The CDR3 protein is CASRRGQGIGTEAFF. The CDR3 region has the DNA TGTGCCAGCAGACGAGGACAGGGGATTGGGACTGAAGCTTTCTTT.

The chain employs TRBV7-2 and TRBJ2-7; TRBD2 agrees at 9 bases. CDR1 is SGHTA, CDR2 FQGNSA, per germline. The V segment lost 5 bases and the J segment 0 bases; nucleotides outside the gene matches: 2. The CDR3 length is 14 residues. CDR3 in DNA: TGTGCCAGCAGCGCTAGCGGGAACTCCTACGAGCAGTACTTC. Protein product: CASSASGNSYEQYF.

The genes are TRBV5-6 and TRBJ2-5; the D gene is possibly TRBD1 (6 bases). The CDR3 runs to 14 residues. V lost 1 base and J lost 4, with 11 bases in between. Germline values: CDR1 SGHDT, CDR2 YYEEEE. The CDR3 reads CASSLPGVVETQYF. The CDR3, as DNA: TGTGCCAGCAGCTTGCCAGGGGTGGTAGAGACCCAGTACTTC.

The chain uses TRBV11-2 and TRBJ2-3, with TRBD1 matching over 12 bases. From germline, CDR1 is SGHAT and CDR2 FQNNGV. The CDR3 has 17 amino acids. With 6 bases clipped from V and 1 base from J, the junction kept 8 bases outside the gene matches. This CDR3 reads CASRHPRDRGRTDTQYF. The CDR3 DNA reads as TGTGCCAGCAGACACCCCCGGGACAGGGGGCGCACAGATACGCAGTATTTT.

This clonotype was seen more than once but under ten times. The V call is TRBV5-1, the J call TRBJ2-7, with 12 bases fitting TRBD2. Germline V gene sequence: CDR1 SGHRS, CDR2 YFSETQ. The ends lost 4 bases at V and 3 bases at J; junction bases unmatched: 8. This CDR3 is built from 16 residues. CDR3 region: CASSLPSGGVFYEQYF. CDR3 nucleotides: TGCGCCAGCAGCCTTCCTAGCGGGGGGGTCTTCTACGAGCAGTACTTC.

Note on this clonotype: This clone may be a read error of a much larger clone one base away. The V gene is TRBV6-5, the J gene TRBJ2-5; no firm D call. The CDR3 sequence is 13 residues long. Germline V CDR1 and CDR2: MNHEY, SVGAGI. CDR3: CARSYSRLETQYF. The CDR3, as DNA: TGTGCCAGAAGTTACTCGAGATTAGAGACCCAGTACTTC.

This clonotype was counted ten times or more. The rearrangement joins TRBV7-2 to TRBJ2-7; 11 nucleotides line up with TRBD1. CDR1 and CDR2 (germline): SGHTA, FQGNSA. The CDR3 extends over 16 amino acids. The ends lost 5 bases at V and 3 bases at J; junction bases unmatched: 9. CDR3 coding DNA: TGTGCCAGCAGCGACACGCGGACAGGGGGCGGCTACGAGCAGTACTTC. Amino acid sequence: CASSDTRTGGGYEQYF.

The CDR3 loop reads CSARDSLTNYGYTF. CDR3 DNA sequence: TGCAGTGCTAGGGACAGCCTCACTAACTATGGCTACACCTTC. The rearrangement uses TRBV20-1 and TRBJ1-2; D is possibly TRBD1 (6 bases). The V end lost 3 bases, the J end lost 0 bases, and 11 bases lay between the germline ends. Germline lookup yields CDR1 DFQATT and CDR2 SNEGSKA (reference sequence). The CDR3 extends over 14 amino acids.

The table lists this clonotype with a few counts. The gene calls are TRBV5-6 and TRBJ2-7, with TRBD1 identical over 7 bases. This CDR3 has 14 amino acids. The V and J ends lost 4 bases and 2 bases, in that order; junction bases with no gene match: 6. Germline assignment: CDR1 SGHDT and CDR2 YYEEEE. Here the CDR3 reads CASSPTDRAYEQYF. The CDR3 DNA is TGTGCCAGCAGCCCAACAGACAGGGCCTACGAGCAGTACTTC.

This chain joins TRBV3-1 and TRBJ2-7; TRBD1 matches at 7 bases. V gave up 1 base and J gave up 3 bases; unmatched junction bases: 3. The CDR3 loop spans 14 amino acids. In germline, CDR1 is LGHDT, CDR2 YNNKEL (reference sequence). The CDR3 region is CASSQVRQGYEQYF. CDR3 sequence (DNA): TGTGCCAGCAGCCAAGTAAGACAGGGCTACGAGCAGTACTTC.

This clonotype has at least ten counts. The J gene is TRBJ2-7, the V gene TRBV20-1; no reliable D call. The germline CDR1 and CDR2 sequences are DFQATT and SNEGSKA (reference sequence). The V end lost 6 bases, the J end lost 7 bases, and 16 bases lay between the germline ends. The CDR3 has 12 amino acids. As DNA, the CDR3 is TGCAGTGCCCGAGGTCCCCTGGGGGAGCAGTACTTC. It is translated as CSARGPLGEQYF.